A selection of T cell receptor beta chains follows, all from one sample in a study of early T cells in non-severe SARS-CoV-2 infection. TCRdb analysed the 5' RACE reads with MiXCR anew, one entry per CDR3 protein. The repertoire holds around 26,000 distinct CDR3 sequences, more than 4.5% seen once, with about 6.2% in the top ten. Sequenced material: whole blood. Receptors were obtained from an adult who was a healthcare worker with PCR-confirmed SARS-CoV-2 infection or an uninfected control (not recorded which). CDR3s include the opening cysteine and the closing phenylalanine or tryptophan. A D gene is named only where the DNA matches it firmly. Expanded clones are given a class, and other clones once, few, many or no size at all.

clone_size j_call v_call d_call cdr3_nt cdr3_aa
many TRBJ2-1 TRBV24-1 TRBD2 TGTGCCACCAGTGCTAGCGGGGTTAACCCAATGATGGAGTTCTTC CATSASGVNPMMEFF
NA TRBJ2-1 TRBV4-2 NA TGTGCCAGCAGCCAACCCGGACTGGACTACAATGAGCAGTTCTTC CASSQPGLDYNEQFF
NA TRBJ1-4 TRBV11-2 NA TGTGCCAGCAGATCACCGAAGGAAGCTAATGAAAAACTGTTTTTT CASRSPKEANEKLFF
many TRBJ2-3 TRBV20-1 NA TGCAGTGCTAGCTGGCGTCCCGACCCAGATACGCAGTATTTT CSASWRPDPDTQYF
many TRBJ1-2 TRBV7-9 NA TGTGCCAGCAGTCCCCTTCGGACCGCGGTCGGGAGCTATGGCTACACCTTC CASSPLRTAVGSYGYTF
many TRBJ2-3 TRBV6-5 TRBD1 TGTGCCAGCAGTTACTCGGGGACAGGTGTCACAGATACGCAGTATTTT CASSYSGTGVTDTQYF
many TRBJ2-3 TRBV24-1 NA TGTGCCCCCTCGGTGTGCACAGATACGCAGTATTTT CAPSVCTDTQYF
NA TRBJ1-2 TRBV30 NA TGTGCCTGGAGTGTACAGTACGACCGAGCCAACTATGGCTACACCTTC CAWSVQYDRANYGYTF
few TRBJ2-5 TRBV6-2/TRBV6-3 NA TGTGCCAGCAGTTACTCGACAGCGGTGCTCGAGACCCAGTACTTC CASSYSTAVLETQYF
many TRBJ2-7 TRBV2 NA TGTGCCAGCAGTGAAAGGTTTGGGGGCGAGCAGTACTTC CASSERFGGEQYF
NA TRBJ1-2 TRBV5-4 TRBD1 TGTGCCAGCAGCTCCAGGGGGCCTTTTGGCTACACCTTC CASSSRGPFGYTF
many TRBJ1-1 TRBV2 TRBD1 TGTGCCAGCAGTGACAGGGGGCGAACTGAAGCTTTCTTT CASSDRGRTEAFF
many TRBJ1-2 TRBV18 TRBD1 TGTGCCAGCTCACCACCTTCGACAGGGCCGAATGGCTACACCTTC CASSPPSTGPNGYTF
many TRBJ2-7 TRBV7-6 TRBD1 TGTGCCAGCAGCTTAACCGGACAGGGATCCTACGAGCAGTACTTC CASSLTGQGSYEQYF
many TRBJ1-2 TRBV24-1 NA TGTGCCACCAGTGATTCAGCGGGCTACACCTTC CATSDSAGYTF
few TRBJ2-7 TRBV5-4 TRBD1 TGTGCCAGCAGCTTGGGAGGGCCAGGGGGTTACGAGCAGTACTTC CASSLGGPGGYEQYF
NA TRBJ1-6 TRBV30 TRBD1 TGTGCCTGGAGTCGGCAGGGGGATCACCCCCTCCACTTT CAWSRQGDHPLHF
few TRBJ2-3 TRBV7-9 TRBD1 TGTGCCAGCAGCCCAGGACAGGGTAGTGGCACAGATACGCAGTATTTT CASSPGQGSGTDTQYF
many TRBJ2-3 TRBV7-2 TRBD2 TGTGCCAGCAGCTTAAGACTAGCGCGTACTAGCACAGATACGCAGTATTTT CASSLRLARTSTDTQYF
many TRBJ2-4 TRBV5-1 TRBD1 TGCGCCAGCAGCAATCCCCGGGACAGGGGGTTCGCCAAAAACATTCAGTACTTC CASSNPRDRGFAKNIQYF
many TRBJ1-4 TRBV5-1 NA TGCGCCAGCAGAAGGGGGTCTCAAACTAATGAAAAACTGTTTTTT CASRRGSQTNEKLFF
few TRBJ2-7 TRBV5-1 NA TGCGCCAGCAGCTTGGCCAGAGGGGACGAGCAGTACTTC CASSLARGDEQYF
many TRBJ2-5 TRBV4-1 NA TGCGCCAGCAGCCAAACCGAGGAGTACCAAGAGACCCAGTACTTC CASSQTEEYQETQYF
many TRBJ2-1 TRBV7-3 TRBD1 TGTGCCAGCAGCTTAATAGGGGGCGCCAGCAATGAGCAGTTCTTC CASSLIGGASNEQFF
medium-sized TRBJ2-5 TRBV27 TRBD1 TGTGCCAGCAGTTTCGGGACAGGAGGATCCCAAGAGACCCAGTACTTC CASSFGTGGSQETQYF
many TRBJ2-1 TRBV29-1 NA TGCAGCGTTGCATGGACTATTAGCAATGAGCAGTTCTTC CSVAWTISNEQFF
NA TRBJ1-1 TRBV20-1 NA TGCAGTGCTAGTAAGCCGGGCGCGAACACTGAAGCTTTCTTT CSASKPGANTEAFF
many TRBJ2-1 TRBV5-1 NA TGCGCCAGCAGCGAGGACAACAACAATGAGCAGTTCTTC CASSEDNNNEQFF
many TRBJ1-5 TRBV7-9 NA TGTGCCAGCAGCTCGTCTCCAGGGGAAAGCAATCAGCCCCAGCATTTT CASSSSPGESNQPQHF
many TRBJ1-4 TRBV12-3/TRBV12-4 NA TGTGCCAGCAGTTTAAGGCAGGGCGGGAGTGAAAAACTGTTTTTT CASSLRQGGSEKLFF
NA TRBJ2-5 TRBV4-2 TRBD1 TGTGCCAGCAGCCAAGAATCTACGGGACAGGGACTCGAGACCCAGTACTTC CASSQESTGQGLETQYF
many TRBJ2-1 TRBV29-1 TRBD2 TGCAGCGTGTCCGGGCGGGAGGGCTCCTACAATGAGCAGTTCTTC CSVSGREGSYNEQFF
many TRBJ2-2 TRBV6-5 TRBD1 TGTGCCAGCAAACGGGGACAGGGGCCCGGGGAGCTGTTTTTT CASKRGQGPGELFF
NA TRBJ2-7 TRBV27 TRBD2 TGTGCCAGCAGTTTGGGACTAGCGGAAACCTACGAGCAGTACTTC CASSLGLAETYEQYF
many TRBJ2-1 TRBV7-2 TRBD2 TGTGCCAGCAGCGGGACTAGCGGGGGAGGCAATGAGCAGTTCTTC CASSGTSGGGNEQFF
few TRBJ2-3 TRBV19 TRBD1 TGTGCCAGTACACGGGACAGGGAAGGCACAGATACGCAGTATTTT CASTRDREGTDTQYF
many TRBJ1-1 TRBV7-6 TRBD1 TGTGCCAGCAGCTCACAGGGGAGCACTGAAGCTTTCTTT CASSSQGSTEAFF
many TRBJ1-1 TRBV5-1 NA TGCGCCAGCAGCTTGGAAGGAGGGGCTGGGGAAGCTTTCTTT CASSLEGGAGEAFF
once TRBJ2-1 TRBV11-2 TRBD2 TGTGCCAGCAGCTTACGGACTAGCGGGGGGGATGAGCAGTTCTTC CASSLRTSGGDEQFF
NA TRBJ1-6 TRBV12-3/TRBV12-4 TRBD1 TGTGCCAGCAGCCAAGGGGGGACAGGGACGAATAATTCACCCCTCCACTTT CASSQGGTGTNNSPLHF